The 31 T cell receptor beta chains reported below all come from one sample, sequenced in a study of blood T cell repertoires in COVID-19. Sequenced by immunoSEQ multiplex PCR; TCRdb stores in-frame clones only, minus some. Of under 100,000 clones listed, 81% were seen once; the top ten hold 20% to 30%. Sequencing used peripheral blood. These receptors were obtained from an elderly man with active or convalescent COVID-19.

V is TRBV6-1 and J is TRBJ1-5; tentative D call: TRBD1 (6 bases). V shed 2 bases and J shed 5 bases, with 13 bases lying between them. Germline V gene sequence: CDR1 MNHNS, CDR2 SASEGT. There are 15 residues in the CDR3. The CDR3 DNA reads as TGTGCCAGCAGTGAACAATTTCCAGGGGATCAGCCCCAGCATTTT. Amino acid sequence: CASSEQFPGDQPQHF.

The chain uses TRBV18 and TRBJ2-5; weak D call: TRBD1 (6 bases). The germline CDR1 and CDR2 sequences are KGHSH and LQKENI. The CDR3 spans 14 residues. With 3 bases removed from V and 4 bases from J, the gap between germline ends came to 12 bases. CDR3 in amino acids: CASSPAGVGETQYF. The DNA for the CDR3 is TGTGCCAGCTCACCGGCAGGGGTGGGAGAGACCCAGTACTTC. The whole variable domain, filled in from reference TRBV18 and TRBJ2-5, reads NAGVMQNPRHLVRRRGQEARLRCSPMKGHSHVYWYRQLPEEGLKFMVYLQKENIIDESGMPKERFSAEFPKEGPSILRIQQVVRGDSAAYFCASSPAGVGETQYFGPGTRLLVL.

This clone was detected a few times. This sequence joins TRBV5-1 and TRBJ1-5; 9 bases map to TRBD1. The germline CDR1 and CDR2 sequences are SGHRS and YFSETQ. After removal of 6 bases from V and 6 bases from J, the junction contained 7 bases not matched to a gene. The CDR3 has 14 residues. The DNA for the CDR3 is TGCGCCAGCACAAAACAGGGGGCAGGTCAGCCCCAGCATTTT. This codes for CASTKQGAGQPQHF.

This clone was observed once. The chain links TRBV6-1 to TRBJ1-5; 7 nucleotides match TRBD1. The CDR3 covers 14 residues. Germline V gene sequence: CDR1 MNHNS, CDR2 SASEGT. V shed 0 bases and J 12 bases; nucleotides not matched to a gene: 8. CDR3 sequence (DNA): TGTGCCAGCAGTGAAGCCGGAGGGGACAGTCTCCAGCATTTT. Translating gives CASSEAGGDSLQHF.

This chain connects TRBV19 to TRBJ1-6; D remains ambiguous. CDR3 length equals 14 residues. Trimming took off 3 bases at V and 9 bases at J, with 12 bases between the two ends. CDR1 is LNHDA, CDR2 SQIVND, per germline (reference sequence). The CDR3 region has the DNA TGTGCCAGTAGTATTCGGGGAATTAGTTCACCCCTCCACTTT. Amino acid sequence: CASSIRGISSPLHF.

CDR3 sequence: CASSFNMNTEAFF. Written as DNA, the CDR3 is TGTGCCAGCAGCTTTAACATGAACACTGAAGCTTTCTTT. The chain carries TRBV7-7 and TRBJ1-1; D is undetermined. The CDR3 runs 13 residues. V was trimmed by 3 bases and J by 0 bases, leaving 5 bases between them. CDR1 and CDR2 from the germline V gene are SSHAT and FNYEAQ (reference sequence).

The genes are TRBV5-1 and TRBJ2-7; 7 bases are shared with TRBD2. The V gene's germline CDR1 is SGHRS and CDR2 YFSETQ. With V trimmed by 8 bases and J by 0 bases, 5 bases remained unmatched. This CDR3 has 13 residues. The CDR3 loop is CASGEGSSYEQYF. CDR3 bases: TGCGCCAGTGGGGAGGGGAGCTCCTACGAGCAGTACTTC.

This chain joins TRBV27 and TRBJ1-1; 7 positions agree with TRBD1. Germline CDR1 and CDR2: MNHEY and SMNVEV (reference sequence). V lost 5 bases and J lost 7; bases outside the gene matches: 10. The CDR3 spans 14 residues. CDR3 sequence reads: CASSSRDSYFEAFF. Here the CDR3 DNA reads TGTGCCAGCAGTAGCCGGGACAGCTATTTTGAAGCTTTCTTT.

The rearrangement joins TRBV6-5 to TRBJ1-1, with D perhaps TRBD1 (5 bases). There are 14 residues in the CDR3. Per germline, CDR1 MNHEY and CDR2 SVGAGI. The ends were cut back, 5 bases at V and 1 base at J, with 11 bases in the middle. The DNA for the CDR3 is TGTGCCAGCAGTCAGACAGAGAAGAACACTGAAGCTTTCTTT. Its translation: CASSQTEKNTEAFF.

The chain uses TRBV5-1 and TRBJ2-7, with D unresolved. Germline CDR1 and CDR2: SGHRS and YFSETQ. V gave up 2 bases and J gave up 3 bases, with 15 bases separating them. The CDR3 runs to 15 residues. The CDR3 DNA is TGCGCCAGCAGCTTCACCCAACAACCTGACTACGAGCAGTACTTC. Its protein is CASSFTQQPDYEQYF. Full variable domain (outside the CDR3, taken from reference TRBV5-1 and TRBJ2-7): KAGVTQTPRYLIKTRGQQVTLSCSPISGHRSVSWYQQTPGQGLQFLFEYFSETQRNKGNFPGRFSGRQFSNSRSEMNVSTLELGDSALYLCASSFTQQPDYEQYFGPGTRLTVT.

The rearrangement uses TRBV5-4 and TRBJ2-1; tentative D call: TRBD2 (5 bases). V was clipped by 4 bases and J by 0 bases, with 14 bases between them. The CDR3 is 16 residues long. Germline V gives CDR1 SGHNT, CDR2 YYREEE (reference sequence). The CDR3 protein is CASSPQKADSYNEQFF. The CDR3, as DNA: TGTGCCAGCAGCCCCCAGAAAGCGGACTCCTACAATGAGCAGTTCTTC.

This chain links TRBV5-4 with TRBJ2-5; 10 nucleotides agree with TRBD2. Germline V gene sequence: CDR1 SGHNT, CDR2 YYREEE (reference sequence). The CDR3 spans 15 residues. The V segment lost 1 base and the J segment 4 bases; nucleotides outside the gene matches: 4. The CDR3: CASSLRLAGAETQYF. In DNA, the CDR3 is TGTGCCAGCAGCTTGAGGCTAGCGGGGGCAGAGACCCAGTACTTC.

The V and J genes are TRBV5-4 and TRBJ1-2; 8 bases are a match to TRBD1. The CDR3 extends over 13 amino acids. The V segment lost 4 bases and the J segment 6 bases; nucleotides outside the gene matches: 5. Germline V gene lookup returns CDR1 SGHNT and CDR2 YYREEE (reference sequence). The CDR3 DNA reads TGTGCCAGCAGCAGGACAGGGTCGGATGGCTACACCTTC. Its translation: CASSRTGSDGYTF.

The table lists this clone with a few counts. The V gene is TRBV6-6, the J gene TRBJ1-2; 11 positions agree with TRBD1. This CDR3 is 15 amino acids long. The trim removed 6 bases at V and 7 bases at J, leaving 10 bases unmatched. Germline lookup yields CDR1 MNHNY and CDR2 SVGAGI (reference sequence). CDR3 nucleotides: TGTGCCAGCAGCGGATACCCCGGGACAGGGGGTGGCTACACCTTC. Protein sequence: CASSGYPGTGGGYTF.

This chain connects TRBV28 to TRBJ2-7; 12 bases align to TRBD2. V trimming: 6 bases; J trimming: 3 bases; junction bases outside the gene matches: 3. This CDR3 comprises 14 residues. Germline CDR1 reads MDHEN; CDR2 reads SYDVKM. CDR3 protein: CASRPGLAGYEQYF. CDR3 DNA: TGTGCCAGCAGGCCGGGACTAGCGGGCTACGAGCAGTACTTC.

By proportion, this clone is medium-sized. CDR3 sequence: CAISLLGRGDGELFF. The CDR3 nucleotides are TGTGCCATCTCCCTCCTGGGCAGGGGCGACGGGGAGCTGTTTTTT. The rearrangement uses TRBV2 and TRBJ2-2; D may be TRBD1 (6 bases). The germline V gene has CDR1 SNHLY and CDR2 FYNNEI. The V end lost 10 bases, the J end lost 7 bases, and 22 bases lay between the germline ends. CDR3 size: 15 residues.

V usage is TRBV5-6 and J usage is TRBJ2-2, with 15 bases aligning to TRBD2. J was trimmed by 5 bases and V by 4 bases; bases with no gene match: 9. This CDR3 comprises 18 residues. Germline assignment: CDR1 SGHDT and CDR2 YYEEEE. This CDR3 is CASSPPGLAGGRTGELFF. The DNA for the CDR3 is TGTGCCAGCAGCCCACCCGGACTAGCGGGGGGGAGAACCGGGGAGCTGTTTTTT.

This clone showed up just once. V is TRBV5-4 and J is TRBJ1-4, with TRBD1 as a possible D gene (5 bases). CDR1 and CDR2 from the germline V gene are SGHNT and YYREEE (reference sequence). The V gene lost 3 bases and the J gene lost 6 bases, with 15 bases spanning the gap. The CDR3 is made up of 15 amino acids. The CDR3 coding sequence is TGTGCCAGCAGCTCGAAGGGGAGGATGGATGAAAAACTGTTTTTT. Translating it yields CASSSKGRMDEKLFF. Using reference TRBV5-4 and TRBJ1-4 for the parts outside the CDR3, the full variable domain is ETGVTQSPTHLIKTRGQQVTLRCSSQSGHNTVSWYQQALGQGPQFIFQYYREEENGRGNFPPRFSGLQFPNYSSELNVNALELDDSALYLCASSSKGRMDEKLFFGSGTQLSVL.

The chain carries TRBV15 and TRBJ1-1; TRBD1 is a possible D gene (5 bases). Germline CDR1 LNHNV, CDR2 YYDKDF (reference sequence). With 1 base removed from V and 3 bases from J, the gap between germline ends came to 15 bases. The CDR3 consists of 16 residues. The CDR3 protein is CATSRGSGGADTEAFF. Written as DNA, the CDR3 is TGTGCCACCAGCAGAGGTTCAGGAGGGGCGGACACTGAAGCTTTCTTT.

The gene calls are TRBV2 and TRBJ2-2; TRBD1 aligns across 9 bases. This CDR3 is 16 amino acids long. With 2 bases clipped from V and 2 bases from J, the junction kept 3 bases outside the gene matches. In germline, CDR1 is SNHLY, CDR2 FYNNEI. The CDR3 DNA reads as TGTGCCAGCAGTGAAAGGACAGGGGCAAACACCGGGGAGCTGTTTTTT. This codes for CASSERTGANTGELFF.

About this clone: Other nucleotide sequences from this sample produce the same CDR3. CDR3 residues: CASSRDGGAGTEAFF. CDR3 bases: TGTGCCAGCTCACGCGACGGGGGGGCAGGGACTGAAGCTTTCTTT. The rearrangement joins TRBV18 to TRBJ1-1; D perhaps matches TRBD1 (6 bases). This CDR3 region has 15 residues. Trimming cost V 4 bases and J 5 bases, with 17 bases left between them. CDR1 KGHSH and CDR2 LQKENI come from the germline V gene. Using reference TRBV18 and TRBJ1-1 for the parts outside the CDR3, the full variable domain is NAGVMQNPRHLVRRRGQEARLRCSPMKGHSHVYWYRQLPEEGLKFMVYLQKENIIDESGMPKERFSAEFPKEGPSILRIQQVVRGDSAAYFCASSRDGGAGTEAFFGQGTRLTVV.

The CDR3 bases are TGTGCCAGTAGTTCCTTAGCGGGGGGGCGTCGGAATGAGCAGTTCTTC. This sequence encodes CASSSLAGGRRNEQFF. The chain is built from TRBV19 and TRBJ2-1, with 11 bases matching TRBD2. The V segment lost 5 bases and the J segment 7 bases; nucleotides outside the gene matches: 10. This CDR3 has 16 residues. Germline V gene data show CDR1 as LNHDA and CDR2 as SQIVND (reference sequence).

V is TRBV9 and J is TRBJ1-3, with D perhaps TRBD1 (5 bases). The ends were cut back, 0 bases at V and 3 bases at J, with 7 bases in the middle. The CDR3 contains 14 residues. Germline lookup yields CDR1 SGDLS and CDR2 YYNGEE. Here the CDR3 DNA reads TGTGCCAGCAGCGTAGCAGGGATTGGAAACACCATATATTTT. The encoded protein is CASSVAGIGNTIYF.

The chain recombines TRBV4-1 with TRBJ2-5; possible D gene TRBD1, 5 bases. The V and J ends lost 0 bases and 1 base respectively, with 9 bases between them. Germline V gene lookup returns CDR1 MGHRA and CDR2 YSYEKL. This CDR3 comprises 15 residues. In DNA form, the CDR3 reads TGCGCCAGCAGCCAAGACCGGCAGGGCCAAGAGACCCAGTACTTC. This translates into CASSQDRQGQETQYF.

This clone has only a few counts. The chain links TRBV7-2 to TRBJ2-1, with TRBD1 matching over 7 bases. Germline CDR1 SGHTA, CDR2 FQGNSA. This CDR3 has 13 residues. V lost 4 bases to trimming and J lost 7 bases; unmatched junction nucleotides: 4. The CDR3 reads CASSSGQLNEQFF. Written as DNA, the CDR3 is TGTGCCAGCAGCTCGGGACAGCTAAATGAGCAGTTCTTC.

CDR3 residues: CASSGGTGGEQYF. The CDR3, as DNA: TGTGCCAGCAGCGGGGGGACAGGGGGCGAGCAGTACTTC. The chain joins TRBV6-5 to TRBJ2-7, with 11 bases identical to TRBD1. There are 13 residues in the CDR3. Germline V gene sequence: CDR1 MNHEY, CDR2 SVGAGI. With V trimmed by 6 bases and J by 6 bases, 4 bases remained unmatched.

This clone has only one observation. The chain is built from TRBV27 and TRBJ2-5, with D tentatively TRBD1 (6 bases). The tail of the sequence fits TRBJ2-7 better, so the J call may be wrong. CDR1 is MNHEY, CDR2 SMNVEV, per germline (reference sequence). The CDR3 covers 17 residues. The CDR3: CASSLMFLQGRVYEQYF. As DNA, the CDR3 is TGTGCCAGCAGTTTAATGTTTTTGCAGGGGAGAGTTTACGAGCAGTACTTC.

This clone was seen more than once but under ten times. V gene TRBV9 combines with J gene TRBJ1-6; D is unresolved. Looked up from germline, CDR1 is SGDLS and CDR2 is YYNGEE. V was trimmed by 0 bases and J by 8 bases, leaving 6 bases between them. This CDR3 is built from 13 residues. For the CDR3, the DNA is TGTGCCAGCAGCGTAGGCGGGTATTCACCCCTCCACTTT. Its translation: CASSVGGYSPLHF.

This CDR3 reads CASSFGTVANEKLFF. The CDR3 region has the DNA TGTGCCAGCAGCTTCGGGACAGTGGCTAATGAAAAACTGTTTTTT. This chain joins TRBV5-5 and TRBJ1-4, with TRBD1 matching over 7 bases. Germline CDR1 SGHKS, CDR2 YYEKEE (reference sequence). CDR3 length: 15 residues. V shed 2 bases and J 3 bases; nucleotides not matched to a gene: 4. The full variable domain, with the rest looked up from reference TRBV5-5 and TRBJ1-4, is DAGVTQSPTHLIKTRGQQVTLRCSPISGHKSVSWYQQVLGQGPQFIFQYYEKEERGRGNFPDRFSARQFPNYSSELNVNALLLGDSALYLCASSFGTVANEKLFFGSGTQLSVL.

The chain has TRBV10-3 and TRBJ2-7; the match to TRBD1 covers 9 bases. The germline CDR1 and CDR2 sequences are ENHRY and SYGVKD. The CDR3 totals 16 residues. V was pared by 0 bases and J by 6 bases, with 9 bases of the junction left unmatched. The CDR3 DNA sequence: TGTGCCATCAGTGAGTCCCGACAGGGGGTGAATGGCGAGCAGTACTTC. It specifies CAISESRQGVNGEQYF.

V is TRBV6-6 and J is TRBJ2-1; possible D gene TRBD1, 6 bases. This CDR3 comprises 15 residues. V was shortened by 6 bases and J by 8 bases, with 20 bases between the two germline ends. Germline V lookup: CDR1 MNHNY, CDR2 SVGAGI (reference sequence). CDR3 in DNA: TGTGCCAGCAGCTTACAGGGATCGGCCGTCGATGAGCAGTTCTTC. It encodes CASSLQGSAVDEQFF.